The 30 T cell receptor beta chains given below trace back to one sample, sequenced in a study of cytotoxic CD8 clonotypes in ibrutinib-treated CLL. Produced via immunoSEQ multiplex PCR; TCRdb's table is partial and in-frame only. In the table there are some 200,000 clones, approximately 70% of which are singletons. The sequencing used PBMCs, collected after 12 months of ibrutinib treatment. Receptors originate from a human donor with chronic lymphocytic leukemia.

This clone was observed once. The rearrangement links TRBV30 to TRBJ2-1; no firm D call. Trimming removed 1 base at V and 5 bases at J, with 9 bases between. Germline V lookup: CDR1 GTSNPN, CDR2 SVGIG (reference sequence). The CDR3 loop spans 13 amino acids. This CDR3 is CAWSDGRDNEQFF. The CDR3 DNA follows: TGTGCCTGGAGTGACGGACGGGACAATGAGCAGTTCTTC.

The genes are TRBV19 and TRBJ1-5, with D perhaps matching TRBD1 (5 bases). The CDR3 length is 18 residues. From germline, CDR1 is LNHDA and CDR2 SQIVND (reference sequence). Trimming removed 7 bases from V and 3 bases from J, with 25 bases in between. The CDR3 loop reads CASKVAGSSAYNNQPQHF. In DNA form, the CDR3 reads TGTGCCAGTAAGGTGGCAGGGTCCTCCGCCTATAACAATCAGCCCCAGCATTTT. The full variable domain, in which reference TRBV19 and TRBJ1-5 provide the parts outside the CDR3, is DGGITQSPKYLFRKEGQNVTLSCEQNLNHDAMYWYRQDPGQGLRLIYYSQIVNDFQKGDIAEGYSVSREKKESFPLTVTSAQKNPTAFYLCASKVAGSSAYNNQPQHFGDGTRLSIL.

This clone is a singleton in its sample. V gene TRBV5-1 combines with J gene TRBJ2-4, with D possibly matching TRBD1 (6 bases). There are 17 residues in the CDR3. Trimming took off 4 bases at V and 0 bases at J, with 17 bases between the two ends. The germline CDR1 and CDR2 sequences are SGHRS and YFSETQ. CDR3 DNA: TGCGCCAGCAGCCAATTACAGGGTACCTTAGCCAAAAACATTCAGTACTTC. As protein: CASSQLQGTLAKNIQYF.

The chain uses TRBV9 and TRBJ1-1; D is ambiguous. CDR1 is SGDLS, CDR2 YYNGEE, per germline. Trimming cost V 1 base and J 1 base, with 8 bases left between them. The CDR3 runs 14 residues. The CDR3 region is CASSVHTANTEAFF. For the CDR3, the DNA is TGTGCCAGCAGCGTACATACAGCGAACACTGAAGCTTTCTTT. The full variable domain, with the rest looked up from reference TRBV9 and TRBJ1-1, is DSGVTQTPKHLITATGQRVTLRCSPRSGDLSVYWYQQSLDQGLQFLIQYYNGEERAKGNILERFSAQQFPDLHSELNLSSLELGDSALYFCASSVHTANTEAFFGQGTRLTVV.

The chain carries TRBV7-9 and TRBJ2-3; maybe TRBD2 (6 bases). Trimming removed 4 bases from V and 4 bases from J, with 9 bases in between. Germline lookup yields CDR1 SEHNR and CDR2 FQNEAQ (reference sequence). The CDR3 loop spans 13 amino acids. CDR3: CASSSGLSDTQYF. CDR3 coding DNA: TGTGCCAGCAGCTCTGGACTATCAGATACGCAGTATTTT. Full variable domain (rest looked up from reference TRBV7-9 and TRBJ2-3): DTGVSQNPRHKITKRGQNVTFRCDPISEHNRLYWYRQTLGQGPEFLTYFQNEAQLEKSRLLSDRFSAERPKGSFSTLEIQRTEQGDSAMYLCASSSGLSDTQYFGPGTRLTVL.

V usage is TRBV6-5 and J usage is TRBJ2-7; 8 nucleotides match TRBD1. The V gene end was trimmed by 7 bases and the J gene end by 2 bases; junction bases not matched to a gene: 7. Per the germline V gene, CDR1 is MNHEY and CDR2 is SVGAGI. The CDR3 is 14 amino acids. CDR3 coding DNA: TGTGCCAGCAAGATGGGACAGGCAACCTACGAGCAGTACTTC. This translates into CASKMGQATYEQYF.

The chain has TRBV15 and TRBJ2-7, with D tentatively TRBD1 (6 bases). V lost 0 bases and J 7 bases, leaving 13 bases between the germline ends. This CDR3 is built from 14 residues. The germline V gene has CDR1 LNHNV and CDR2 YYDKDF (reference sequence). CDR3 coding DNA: TGTGCCACCAGCAGAGATAGGGGGTCAGGAGAGCAGTACTTC. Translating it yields CATSRDRGSGEQYF.

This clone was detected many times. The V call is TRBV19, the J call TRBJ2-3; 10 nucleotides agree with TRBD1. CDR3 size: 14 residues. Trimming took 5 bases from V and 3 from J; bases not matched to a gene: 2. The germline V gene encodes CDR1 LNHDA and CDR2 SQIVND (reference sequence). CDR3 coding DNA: TGTGCCAGTAGTTTGGGACAGGGGACAGATACGCAGTATTTT. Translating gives CASSLGQGTDTQYF.

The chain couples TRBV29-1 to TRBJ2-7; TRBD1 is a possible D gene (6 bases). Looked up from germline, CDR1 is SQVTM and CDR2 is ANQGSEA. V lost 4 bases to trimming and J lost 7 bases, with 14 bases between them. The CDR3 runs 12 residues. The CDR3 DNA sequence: TGCAGCGTTGGAGTGGGGGCCTGGGAGCAGTACTTC. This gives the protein CSVGVGAWEQYF.

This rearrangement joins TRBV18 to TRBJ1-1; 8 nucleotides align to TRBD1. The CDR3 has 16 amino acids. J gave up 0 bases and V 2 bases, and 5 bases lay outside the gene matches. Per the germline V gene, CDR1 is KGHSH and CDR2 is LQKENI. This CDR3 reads CASSPMGRGLNTEAFF. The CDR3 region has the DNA TGTGCCAGCTCACCAATGGGCAGGGGGCTGAACACTGAAGCTTTCTTT.

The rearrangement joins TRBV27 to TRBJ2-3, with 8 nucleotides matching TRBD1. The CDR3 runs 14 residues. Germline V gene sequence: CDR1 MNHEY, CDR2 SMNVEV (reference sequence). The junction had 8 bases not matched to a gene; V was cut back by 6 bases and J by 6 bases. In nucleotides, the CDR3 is TGTGCCAGCAGGACAGGGGCCTTCGGGGATACGCAGTATTTT. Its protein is CASRTGAFGDTQYF.

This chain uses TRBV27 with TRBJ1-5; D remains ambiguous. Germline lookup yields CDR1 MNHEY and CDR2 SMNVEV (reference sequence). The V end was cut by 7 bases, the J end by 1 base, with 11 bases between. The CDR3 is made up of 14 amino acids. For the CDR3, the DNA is TGTGCCAGCACCGACCTACGAAGCAATCAGCCCCAGCATTTT. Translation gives CASTDLRSNQPQHF.

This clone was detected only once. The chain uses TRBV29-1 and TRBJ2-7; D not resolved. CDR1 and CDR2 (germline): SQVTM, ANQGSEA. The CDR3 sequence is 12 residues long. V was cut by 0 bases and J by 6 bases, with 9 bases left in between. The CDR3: CSVEDSRPEQYF. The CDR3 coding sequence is TGCAGCGTTGAAGATTCCCGACCCGAGCAGTACTTC.

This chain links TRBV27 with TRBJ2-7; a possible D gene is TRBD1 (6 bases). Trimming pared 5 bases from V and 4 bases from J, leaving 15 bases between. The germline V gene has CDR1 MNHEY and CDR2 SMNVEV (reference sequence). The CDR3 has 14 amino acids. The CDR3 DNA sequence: TGTGCCAGCAGTAATATCGACAGGAGATACGAGCAGTACTTC. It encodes CASSNIDRRYEQYF.

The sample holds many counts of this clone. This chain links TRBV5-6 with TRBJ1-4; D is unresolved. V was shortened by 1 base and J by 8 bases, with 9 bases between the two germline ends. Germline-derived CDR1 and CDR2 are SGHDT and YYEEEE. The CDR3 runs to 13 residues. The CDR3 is CASSLPGAEKLFF. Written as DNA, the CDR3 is TGTGCCAGCAGCTTGCCGGGAGCGGAAAAACTGTTTTTT.

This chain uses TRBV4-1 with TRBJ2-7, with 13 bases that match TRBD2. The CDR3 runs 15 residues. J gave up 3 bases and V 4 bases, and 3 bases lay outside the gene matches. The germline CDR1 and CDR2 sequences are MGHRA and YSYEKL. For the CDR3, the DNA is TGCGCCAGCAGCCGAGGGACTAGCGGGGACTACGAGCAGTACTTC. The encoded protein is CASSRGTSGDYEQYF.

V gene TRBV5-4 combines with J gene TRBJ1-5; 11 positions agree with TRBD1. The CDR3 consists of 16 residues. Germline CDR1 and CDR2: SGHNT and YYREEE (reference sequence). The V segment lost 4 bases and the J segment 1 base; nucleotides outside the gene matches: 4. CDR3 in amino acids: CASSPGQGASNQPQHF. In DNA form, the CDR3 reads TGTGCCAGCAGCCCCGGACAGGGGGCGAGCAATCAGCCCCAGCATTTT.

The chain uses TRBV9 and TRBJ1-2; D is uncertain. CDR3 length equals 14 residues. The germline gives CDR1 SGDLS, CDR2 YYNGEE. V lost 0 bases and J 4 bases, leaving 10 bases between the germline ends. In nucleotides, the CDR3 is TGTGCCAGCAGCGTAGACGAAGGATCCTATGGCTACACCTTC. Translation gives CASSVDEGSYGYTF.

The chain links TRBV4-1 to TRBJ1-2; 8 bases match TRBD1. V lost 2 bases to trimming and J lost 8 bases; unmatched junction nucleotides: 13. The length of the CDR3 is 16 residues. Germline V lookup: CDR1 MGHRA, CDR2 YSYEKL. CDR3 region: CASSQTRSRGPLGYTF. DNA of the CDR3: TGCGCCAGCAGCCAAACAAGGTCCAGGGGGCCCCTCGGCTACACCTTC.

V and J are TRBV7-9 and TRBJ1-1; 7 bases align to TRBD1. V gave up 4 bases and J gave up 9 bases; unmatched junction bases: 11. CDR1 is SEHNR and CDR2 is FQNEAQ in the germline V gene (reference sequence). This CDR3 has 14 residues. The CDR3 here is CASSSEVSTGQAFF. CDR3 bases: TGTGCCAGCAGCTCAGAGGTATCGACAGGGCAAGCTTTCTTT.

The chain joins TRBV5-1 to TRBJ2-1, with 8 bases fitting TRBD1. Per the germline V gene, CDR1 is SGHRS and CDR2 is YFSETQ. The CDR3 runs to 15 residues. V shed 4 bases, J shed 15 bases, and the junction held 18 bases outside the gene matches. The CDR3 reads CASSDNPGGVRTPFF. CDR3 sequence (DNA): TGCGCCAGCAGCGATAATCCAGGGGGCGTTCGGACTCCGTTCTTC.

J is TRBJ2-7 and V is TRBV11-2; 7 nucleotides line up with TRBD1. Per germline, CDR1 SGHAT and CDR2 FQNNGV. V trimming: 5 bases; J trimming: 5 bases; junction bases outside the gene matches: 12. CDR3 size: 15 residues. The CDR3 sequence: CASSPATGTVHEQYF. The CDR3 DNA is TGTGCCAGCAGCCCCGCGACAGGGACGGTCCACGAGCAGTACTTC.

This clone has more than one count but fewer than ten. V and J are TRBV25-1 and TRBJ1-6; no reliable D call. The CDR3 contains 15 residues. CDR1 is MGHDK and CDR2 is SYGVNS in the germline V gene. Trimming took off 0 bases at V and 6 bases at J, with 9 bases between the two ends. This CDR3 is CASSEYQGRNSPLHF. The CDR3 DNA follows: TGTGCCAGCAGTGAATACCAAGGGCGTAATTCACCCCTCCACTTT.

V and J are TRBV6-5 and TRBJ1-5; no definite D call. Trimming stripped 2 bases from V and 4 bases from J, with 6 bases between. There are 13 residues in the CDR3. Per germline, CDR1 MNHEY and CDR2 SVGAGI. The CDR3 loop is CASSYIGNQPQHF. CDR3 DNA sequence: TGTGCCAGCAGTTACATCGGGAATCAGCCCCAGCATTTT.

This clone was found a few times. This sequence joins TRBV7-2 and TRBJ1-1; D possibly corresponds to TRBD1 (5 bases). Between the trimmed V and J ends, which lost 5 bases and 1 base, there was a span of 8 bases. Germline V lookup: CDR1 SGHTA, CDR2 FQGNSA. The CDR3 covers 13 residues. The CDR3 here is CASSPGGNTEAFF. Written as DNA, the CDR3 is TGTGCCAGCAGCCCCGGGGGGAACACTGAAGCTTTCTTT.

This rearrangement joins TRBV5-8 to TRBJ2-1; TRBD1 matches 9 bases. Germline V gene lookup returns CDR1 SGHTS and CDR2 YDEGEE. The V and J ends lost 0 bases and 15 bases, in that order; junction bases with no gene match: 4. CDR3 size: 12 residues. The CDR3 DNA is TGTGCCAGCAGCTTGGGTGGGACAGGGCCGTTCTTC. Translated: CASSLGGTGPFF.

In DNA form, the CDR3 reads TGCGCCAGCGCCAGACAGGCAAGCTCCTACGAGCAGTACTTC. It codes for CASARQASSYEQYF. J is TRBJ2-7 and V is TRBV5-1; D perhaps matches TRBD1 (6 bases). The CDR3 has 14 amino acids. Trimming removed 7 bases at V and 0 bases at J, with 14 bases between. Per germline, CDR1 SGHRS and CDR2 YFSETQ.

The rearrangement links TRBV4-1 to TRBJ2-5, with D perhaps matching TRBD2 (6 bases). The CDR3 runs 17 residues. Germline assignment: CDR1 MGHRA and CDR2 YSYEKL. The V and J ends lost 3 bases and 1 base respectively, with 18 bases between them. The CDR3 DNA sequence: TGCGCCAGCAGCCAGGAACCGGGACTGGAGCGCCAAGAGACCCAGTACTTC. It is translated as CASSQEPGLERQETQYF.

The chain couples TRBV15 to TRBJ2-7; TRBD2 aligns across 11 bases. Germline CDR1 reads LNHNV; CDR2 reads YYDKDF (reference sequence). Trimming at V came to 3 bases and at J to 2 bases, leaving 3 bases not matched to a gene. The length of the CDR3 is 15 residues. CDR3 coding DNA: TGTGCCACCAGCAGGCCGACTAGCGGGACCTACGAGCAGTACTTC. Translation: CATSRPTSGTYEQYF.

CDR3 in amino acids: CASSPPTTGTGTPYEQYF. The CDR3 coding sequence is TGTGCCAGCAGTCCCCCAACTACCGGGACAGGGACCCCCTACGAGCAGTACTTC. The genes are TRBV27 and TRBJ2-7, with TRBD1 identical over 9 bases. Per germline, CDR1 MNHEY and CDR2 SMNVEV (reference sequence). The V segment lost 5 bases and the J segment 2 bases; nucleotides outside the gene matches: 16. The length of the CDR3 is 18 residues.